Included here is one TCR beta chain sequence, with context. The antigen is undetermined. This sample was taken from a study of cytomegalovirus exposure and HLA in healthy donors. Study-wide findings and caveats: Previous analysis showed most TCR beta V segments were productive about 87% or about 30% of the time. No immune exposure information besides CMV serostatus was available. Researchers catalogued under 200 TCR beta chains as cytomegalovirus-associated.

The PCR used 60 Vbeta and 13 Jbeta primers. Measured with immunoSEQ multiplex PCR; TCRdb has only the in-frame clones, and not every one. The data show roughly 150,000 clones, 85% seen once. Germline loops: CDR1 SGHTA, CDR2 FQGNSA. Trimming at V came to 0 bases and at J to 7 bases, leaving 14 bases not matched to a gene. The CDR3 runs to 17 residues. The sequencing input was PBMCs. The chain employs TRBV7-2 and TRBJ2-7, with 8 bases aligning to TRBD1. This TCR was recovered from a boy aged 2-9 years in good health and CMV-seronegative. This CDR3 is CASSLAPTGASSGEQYV. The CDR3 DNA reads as TGTGCCAGCAGCTTAGCCCCGACAGGGGCCTCGAGCGGTGAGCAGTACGTC.